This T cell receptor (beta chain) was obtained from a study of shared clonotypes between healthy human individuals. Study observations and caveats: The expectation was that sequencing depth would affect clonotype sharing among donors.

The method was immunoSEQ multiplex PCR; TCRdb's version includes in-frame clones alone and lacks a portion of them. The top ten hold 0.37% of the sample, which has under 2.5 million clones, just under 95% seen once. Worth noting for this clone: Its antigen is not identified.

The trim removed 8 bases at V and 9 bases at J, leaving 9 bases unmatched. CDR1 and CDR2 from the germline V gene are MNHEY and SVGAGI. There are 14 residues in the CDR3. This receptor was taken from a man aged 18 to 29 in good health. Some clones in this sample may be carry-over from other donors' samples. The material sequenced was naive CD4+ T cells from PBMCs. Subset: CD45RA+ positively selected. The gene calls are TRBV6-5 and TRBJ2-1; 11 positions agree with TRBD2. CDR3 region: CASRAGLAGGEQFF. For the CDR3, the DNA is TGTGCCAGCCGGGCCGGGCTAGCGGGAGGTGAGCAGTTCTTC.